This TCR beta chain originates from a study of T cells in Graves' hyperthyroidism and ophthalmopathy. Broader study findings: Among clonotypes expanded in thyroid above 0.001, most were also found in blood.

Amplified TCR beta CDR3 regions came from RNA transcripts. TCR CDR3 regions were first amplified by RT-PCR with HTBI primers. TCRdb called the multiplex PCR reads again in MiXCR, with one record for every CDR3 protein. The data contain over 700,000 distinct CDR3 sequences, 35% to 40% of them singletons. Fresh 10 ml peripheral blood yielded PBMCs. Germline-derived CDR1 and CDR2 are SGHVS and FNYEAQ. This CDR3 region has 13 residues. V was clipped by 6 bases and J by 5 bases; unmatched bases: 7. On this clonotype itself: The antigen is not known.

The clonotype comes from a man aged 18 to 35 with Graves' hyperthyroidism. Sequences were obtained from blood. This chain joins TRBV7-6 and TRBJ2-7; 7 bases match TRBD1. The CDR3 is CASSFRQGDEQYF. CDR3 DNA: TGTGCCAGCAGTTTTAGGCAGGGGGACGAGCAGTACTTC. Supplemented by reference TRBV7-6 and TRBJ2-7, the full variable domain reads GAGVSQSPRYKVTKRGQDVALRCDPISGHVSLYWYRQALGQGPEFLTYFNYEAQQDKSGLPNDRFSAERPEGSISTLTIQRTEQRDSAMYRCASSFRQGDEQYFGPGTRLTVT.